Listed below are T cell receptor beta chains from one sample, sequenced in a study of T cell responses to AZD1222 COVID-19 vaccine. The protocol was immunoSEQ multiplex PCR, while the TCRdb copy is restricted to in-frame clones and leaves out a portion. The sample has roughly 180,000 clones; about 94% are singletons. The specimen was peripheral blood, collected on day 0 of AZD1222 vaccination. The source is an adult in good health. Both conserved end residues are part of each CDR3. Fields, in order: clone size, D gene, J gene, V gene, CDR3 DNA, CDR3 protein. D genes are given only for firm matches. Clone size is shown for a subset of rows, as once, few, many or a class of expanded clone.

abundance: few; d_gene: NA; j_gene: TRBJ2-1; v_gene: TRBV4-1; CDR3nt: TGCGCCAGCAGCCAGGAACTCACATCGGATGAGCAGTTCTTC; CDR3aa: CASSQELTSDEQFF
abundance: few; d_gene: NA; j_gene: TRBJ2-1; v_gene: TRBV28; CDR3nt: TGTGCCAGCCTAGGACACTTCAATGAGCAGTTCTTC; CDR3aa: CASLGHFNEQFF
abundance: NA; d_gene: TRBD2; j_gene: TRBJ2-7; v_gene: TRBV7-3; CDR3nt: TGTGCCAGCAGCCTCGTTGTGGGTAGCGGGTACGAGCAGTACTTC; CDR3aa: CASSLVVGSGYEQYF
abundance: NA; d_gene: NA; j_gene: TRBJ2-3; v_gene: TRBV19; CDR3nt: TGTGCCAGTGCGGCAGGGGATTCCACAGATACGCAGTATTTT; CDR3aa: CASAAGDSTDTQYF
abundance: NA; d_gene: TRBD2; j_gene: TRBJ2-2; v_gene: TRBV6-4; CDR3nt: TGTGCCAGCAGTGACCTAGCGGGGAACACCGGGGAGCTGTTTTTT; CDR3aa: CASSDLAGNTGELFF
abundance: NA; d_gene: NA; j_gene: TRBJ1-3; v_gene: TRBV28; CDR3nt: TGTGCCAGCAGTTTACTTAGCTCTGGAAACACCATATATTTT; CDR3aa: CASSLLSSGNTIYF
abundance: NA; d_gene: TRBD1; j_gene: TRBJ1-5; v_gene: TRBV4-1; CDR3nt: TGCGCCAGCAGCCAGGGACAGGGGGGTGTTCAGCCCCAGCATTTT; CDR3aa: CASSQGQGGVQPQHF
abundance: NA; d_gene: NA; j_gene: TRBJ1-2; v_gene: TRBV18; CDR3nt: TGTGCCAGCTCACCACCTGTCGTTAGGGGCTATGGCTACACCTTC; CDR3aa: CASSPPVVRGYGYTF
abundance: NA; d_gene: NA; j_gene: TRBJ1-3; v_gene: TRBV27; CDR3nt: TGTGTTAAAGGACAACCCCCCCCTCTGGAAGGCACCATATATTTT; CDR3aa: CVKGQPPPLEGTIYF
abundance: NA; d_gene: NA; j_gene: TRBJ2-5; v_gene: TRBV5-6; CDR3nt: TGTGCCAGCAGCTCCCCTTGGCGGGTGGGAGAAGAGACCCAGTACTTC; CDR3aa: CASSSPWRVGEETQYF